The 5 T cell receptor beta chains reported below all come from one sample, sequenced in a study of blood T cells in healthy people across ages. Using a J-beta primer mix together with a sample-barcoded 5' primer, a second PCR was run for roughly 6 to 12 cycles. TCRdb fed the 5' RACE reads into MiXCR, producing one record per CDR3 protein. The data contain almost 1 million distinct CDR3 sequences, 51% of them singletons. The sample comprised blood. The receptors derive from a woman aged 60-70 years in good health.

The genes are TRBV7-2 and TRBJ2-6; 8 bases are shared with TRBD2. V shed 5 bases and J 0 bases; nucleotides not matched to a gene: 12. The germline CDR1 and CDR2 sequences are SGHTA and FQGNSA. This CDR3 is 19 amino acids long. The CDR3 region has the DNA TGTGCCAGCAGCACAAACAGGGCTAGCGGGTCCTCTGGGGCCAACGTCCTGACTTTC. Its translation: CASSTNRASGSSGANVLTF.

This clonotype was observed many times. The chain carries TRBV29-1 and TRBJ2-5, with 11 positions matching TRBD1. With V trimmed by 2 bases and J by 4 bases, 3 bases remained unmatched. The germline V gene has CDR1 SQVTM and CDR2 ANQGSEA. This CDR3 region has 14 residues. The CDR3 DNA follows: TGCAGCGTTGAAACTGGGACAGGGGGAGAGACCCAGTACTTC. Amino acid sequence: CSVETGTGGETQYF.

The chain combines TRBV12-3 or TRBV12-4 with TRBJ2-1; D is unclear. The DNA end is more similar to TRBJ2-7, so the J call may be wrong. The CDR3 totals 15 residues. The DNA for the CDR3 is TGTGCCAGCACCCCTCGGAACAGCTCCTACAATGAGCAGTACTTC. It codes for CASTPRNSSYNEQYF.

This clonotype has only a few counts. CDR3 in amino acids: CASSKFFAGSTDTQYF. CDR3 bases: TGTGCCAGCAGCAAATTTTTTGCGGGGAGCACAGATACGCAGTATTTT. The V gene is TRBV11-3, the J gene TRBJ2-3; a possible D gene is TRBD2 (6 bases). CDR1 and CDR2 from the germline V gene are SGHNT and YENEEA. Trimming cost V 5 bases and J 0 bases, with 15 bases left between them. This CDR3 contains 16 residues. The complete variable domain, with remaining parts taken from reference TRBV11-3 and TRBJ2-3, reads EAGVVQSPRYKIIEKKQPVAFWCNPISGHNTLYWYLQNLGQGPELLIRYENEEAVDDSQLPKDRFSAERLKGVDSTLKIQPAELGDSAVYLCASSKFFAGSTDTQYFGPGTRLTVL.

The V gene is TRBV7-6, the J gene TRBJ2-3; D gene ambiguous. Trimming cost V 4 bases and J 5 bases, with 13 bases left between them. This CDR3 has 14 residues. From germline, CDR1 is SGHVS and CDR2 FNYEAQ. Here the CDR3 DNA reads TGTGCCAGCAGCTCGAATCAAGCGAGAGATACGCAGTATTTT. Protein: CASSSNQARDTQYF.